This T cell receptor (beta chain) was captured by sequencing in a study of blood T cell repertoires in COVID-19. Clones were sequenced by immunoSEQ multiplex PCR, and TCRdb holds only the in-frame ones, with some missing. The sample yields some 200,000 clones, almost 80% seen once. Trimming cost V 1 base and J 9 bases; bases outside gene matches: 11. The CDR3 is 15 residues long. Germline V lookup: CDR1 GTSNPN, CDR2 SVGIG (reference sequence). The source material was peripheral blood. The clonotype was recovered from a woman in her 70s with acute or convalescent COVID-19. The V gene is TRBV30, the J gene TRBJ2-1; TRBD2 aligns across 8 bases. DNA of the CDR3: TGTGCCTGGAGTGGCCAAGCGGGAGCGGGTGGTGAGCAGTTCTTC. Encoded protein: CAWSGQAGAGGEQFF.